The 11 T cell receptor beta chains in this list originate from one sample, sequenced in a study of cytomegalovirus exposure and HLA in healthy donors. PCR was performed using 60 Vbeta and 13 Jbeta primers. The table came from immunoSEQ multiplex PCR; TCRdb's copy has only in-frame clones and leaves some out. This sample has about 43,000 clones; roughly 80% occur once, and the top ten carry roughly 1.5%. The sequenced sample consisted of PBMCs. Receptor source: a man aged 30 to 45 in good health and CMV-seronegative.

The rearrangement joins TRBV5-4 to TRBJ1-2; D may be TRBD1 (6 bases). This CDR3 spans 12 amino acids. Germline CDR1 reads SGHNT; CDR2 reads YYREEE (reference sequence). V gave up 5 bases and J gave up 4 bases, with 9 bases separating them. CDR3: CASSPDSYGYTF. DNA for the CDR3: TGTGCCAGCAGTCCGGACAGCTATGGCTACACCTTC.

This sequence joins TRBV5-1 and TRBJ2-1; D possibly corresponds to TRBD2 (5 bases). Germline V gene lookup returns CDR1 SGHRS and CDR2 YFSETQ. The germline V and J ends were trimmed by 4 bases and 13 bases, with 15 bases remaining between them. The CDR3 loop spans 12 amino acids. CDR3 residues: CASSVDSYVQFF. As DNA, the CDR3 is TGCGCCAGCAGCGTGGACTCTTACGTCCAGTTCTTC. The full variable domain, its missing parts supplied by reference TRBV5-1 and TRBJ2-1, is KAGVTQTPRYLIKTRGQQVTLSCSPISGHRSVSWYQQTPGQGLQFLFEYFSETQRNKGNFPGRFSGRQFSNSRSEMNVSTLELGDSALYLCASSVDSYVQFFGPGTRLTVL.

The chain couples TRBV2 to TRBJ2-3; 8 bases are a match to TRBD2. Germline V gene data show CDR1 as SNHLY and CDR2 as FYNNEI. V dropped 3 bases and J dropped 9; count of bases not matched to a gene: 5. The CDR3 covers 13 residues. The CDR3 DNA reads as TGTGCCAGCAGTGACGGGAGGGCCGGAACGCAGTATTTT. As protein: CASSDGRAGTQYF. The full variable domain, its missing parts supplied by reference TRBV2 and TRBJ2-3, is EPEVTQTPSHQVTQMGQEVILRCVPISNHLYFYWYRQILGQKVEFLVSFYNNEISEKSEIFDDQFSVERPDGSNFTLKIRSTKLEDSAMYFCASSDGRAGTQYFGPGTRLTVL.

This clone was seen a few times. This chain uses TRBV7-2 with TRBJ1-5; a weak D match, TRBD1 (5 bases). The germline V gene has CDR1 SGHTA and CDR2 FQGNSA. V gave up 3 bases and J gave up 6 bases, with 12 bases separating them. The CDR3 length is 14 residues. Written as DNA, the CDR3 is TGTGCCAGCAGCTTTTTTCCGGGGGTTCAGCCCCAGCATTTT. Its translation is CASSFFPGVQPQHF. Full variable domain (outside the CDR3, taken from reference TRBV7-2 and TRBJ1-5): GAGVSQSPSNKVTEKGKDVELRCDPISGHTALYWYRQSLGQGLEFLIYFQGNSAPDKSGLPSDRFSAERTGGSVSTLTIQRTQQEDSAVYLCASSFFPGVQPQHFGDGTRLSIL.

The table lists this clone with a few counts. This rearrangement joins TRBV2 to TRBJ2-1; the D gene is possibly TRBD1 (6 bases). The V and J ends lost 6 bases and 9 bases respectively, with 15 bases between them. The germline CDR1 and CDR2 sequences are SNHLY and FYNNEI. The CDR3 spans 13 residues. The CDR3 here is CASSGQTGSEQFF. In nucleotides, the CDR3 is TGTGCCAGCAGCGGACAAACAGGGTCTGAGCAGTTCTTC. Together with reference TRBV2 and TRBJ2-1, the CDR3 gives the full variable domain: EPEVTQTPSHQVTQMGQEVILRCVPISNHLYFYWYRQILGQKVEFLVSFYNNEISEKSEIFDDQFSVERPDGSNFTLKIRSTKLEDSAMYFCASSGQTGSEQFFGPGTRLTVL.

The rearrangement links TRBV6-5 to TRBJ1-4; D remains unclear. V lost 5 bases, J lost 8 bases, and 18 bases lay in between. Germline V gene sequence: CDR1 MNHEY, CDR2 SVGAGI. The CDR3 extends over 15 amino acids. The CDR3 region is CASSMDRRVGEKLFF. The DNA of the CDR3 is TGTGCCAGCAGTATGGACCGGAGGGTCGGGGAAAAACTGTTTTTT.

The CDR3 bases are TGTGCCATCAGTGGGACTAGCGGGAGAGAAAGAGCTAAGGGGCAGTACTTC. This encodes CAISGTSGRERAKGQYF. V gene TRBV10-3 combines with J gene TRBJ2-7, with 13 bases lining up with TRBD2. Looked up from germline, CDR1 is ENHRY and CDR2 is SYGVKD. V shed 4 bases, J shed 9 bases, and the junction held 15 bases outside the gene matches. The CDR3 spans 17 residues.

The chain is built from TRBV13 and TRBJ1-1; 7 bases align to TRBD1. Trimming at V came to 1 base and at J to 1 base, leaving 3 bases not matched to a gene. Germline lookup yields CDR1 PRHDT and CDR2 FYEKMQ (reference sequence). The CDR3 sequence is 15 residues long. The CDR3 spells CASSLEAGGNTEAFF. The CDR3 DNA reads as TGTGCCAGCAGCTTAGAAGCAGGGGGGAACACTGAAGCTTTCTTT. Full variable domain (missing parts from reference TRBV13 and TRBJ1-1): AAGVIQSPRHLIKEKRETATLKCYPIPRHDTVYWYQQGPGQDPQFLISFYEKMQSDKGSIPDRFSAQQFSDYHSELNMSSLELGDSALYFCASSLEAGGNTEAFFGQGTRLTVV.

The table lists this clone with a count of one. V usage is TRBV5-8 and J usage is TRBJ1-4, with TRBD1 as a possible D gene (6 bases). CDR1 is SGHTS and CDR2 is YDEGEE in the germline V gene. CDR3 length: 14 amino acids. V shed 0 bases and J shed 8 bases, with 11 bases lying between them. Here the CDR3 reads CASSLDREGEKLFF. CDR3 in DNA: TGTGCCAGCAGCTTGGACAGGGAGGGCGAAAAACTGTTTTTT.

This clone has only a few counts. The rearrangement joins TRBV28 to TRBJ1-2; D is unresolved. The CDR3 extends over 12 amino acids. Trimming cost V 4 bases and J 7 bases, with 10 bases left between them. CDR1 MDHEN and CDR2 SYDVKM come from the germline V gene. The CDR3, as DNA: TGTGCCAGCAGTTCCGCCGAGGCTGGCTACACCTTC. Translated, it gives CASSSAEAGYTF.

J is TRBJ2-7 and V is TRBV2; D is unresolved. The germline V gene encodes CDR1 SNHLY and CDR2 FYNNEI. Trimming removed 2 bases from V and 1 base from J, with 6 bases in between. The CDR3 extends over 13 amino acids. The CDR3 bases are TGTGCCAGCAGTGAATCCAGTTCCTACGAGCAGTACTTC. Amino acid sequence: CASSESSSYEQYF.